This T cell receptor beta chain was identified in a study of shared clonotypes between healthy human individuals. In the study overall: Donors, aged 18 to 49, were a couple of women and a few men. Three plates each covered CD4 naive and memory; CD8 naive two, CD8 memory one.

Study-level points and caveats: Clonotypes shared by all four donors outscored non-shared clonotypes in generation probability. Clonotype sharing among donors was expected to depend on sequencing depth.

CD8 cells regarded as naive lacked CD45RO, were positively chosen for CCR7, and omitted terminally differentiated effector memory CD45RA+ cells. For this clone: The antigen is not known.

Libraries were prepared by immunoSEQ multiplex PCR; TCRdb keeps only in-frame clonotypes and omits some of them. The sample has more than 2 million clones; about 95% are singletons. The clonotype comes from a man between 18 and 29 years old in good health. The sequenced sample consisted of naive CD8+ T cells sorted from blood.

The CDR3 bases are TGTGCCAGCACCCTTACAGGGGATTATTCACCCCTCCACTTT. Translation: CASTLTGDYSPLHF. The chain has TRBV6-6 and TRBJ1-6; 7 bases map to TRBD1. The ends lost 7 bases at V and 8 bases at J; junction bases unmatched: 8. Per the germline V gene, CDR1 is MNHNY and CDR2 is SVGAGI (reference sequence). The CDR3 has 14 residues.